This T cell receptor (beta chain) originates from a study of early T cells in non-severe SARS-CoV-2 infection. Individually, cDNA molecules had unique molecular identifiers attached to them. TCRdb called the 5' RACE reads again in MiXCR, with one record for every CDR3 protein. The sample gives about 69,000 distinct CDR3 sequences, about 4.6% of which show up once; roughly 3.6% is in the top ten. With regard to this clonotype: This may come from a read error, since a much larger clone is one base off.

The CDR3 is made up of 13 amino acids. Looked up from germline, CDR1 is LGHNA and CDR2 is YNFKEQ. The genes are TRBV4-2 and TRBJ1-1; D not resolved. This material consisted of whole blood, taken at baseline. This receptor was identified in an adult who was a healthcare worker with PCR-confirmed SARS-CoV-2 infection or an uninfected control (not recorded which). The donor label of this sample is uncertain. The CDR3: CVSSQVRDTEAFF. The CDR3 DNA reads as TGTGTCAGCAGCCAAGTGAGGGACACTGAAGCTTTCTTT.